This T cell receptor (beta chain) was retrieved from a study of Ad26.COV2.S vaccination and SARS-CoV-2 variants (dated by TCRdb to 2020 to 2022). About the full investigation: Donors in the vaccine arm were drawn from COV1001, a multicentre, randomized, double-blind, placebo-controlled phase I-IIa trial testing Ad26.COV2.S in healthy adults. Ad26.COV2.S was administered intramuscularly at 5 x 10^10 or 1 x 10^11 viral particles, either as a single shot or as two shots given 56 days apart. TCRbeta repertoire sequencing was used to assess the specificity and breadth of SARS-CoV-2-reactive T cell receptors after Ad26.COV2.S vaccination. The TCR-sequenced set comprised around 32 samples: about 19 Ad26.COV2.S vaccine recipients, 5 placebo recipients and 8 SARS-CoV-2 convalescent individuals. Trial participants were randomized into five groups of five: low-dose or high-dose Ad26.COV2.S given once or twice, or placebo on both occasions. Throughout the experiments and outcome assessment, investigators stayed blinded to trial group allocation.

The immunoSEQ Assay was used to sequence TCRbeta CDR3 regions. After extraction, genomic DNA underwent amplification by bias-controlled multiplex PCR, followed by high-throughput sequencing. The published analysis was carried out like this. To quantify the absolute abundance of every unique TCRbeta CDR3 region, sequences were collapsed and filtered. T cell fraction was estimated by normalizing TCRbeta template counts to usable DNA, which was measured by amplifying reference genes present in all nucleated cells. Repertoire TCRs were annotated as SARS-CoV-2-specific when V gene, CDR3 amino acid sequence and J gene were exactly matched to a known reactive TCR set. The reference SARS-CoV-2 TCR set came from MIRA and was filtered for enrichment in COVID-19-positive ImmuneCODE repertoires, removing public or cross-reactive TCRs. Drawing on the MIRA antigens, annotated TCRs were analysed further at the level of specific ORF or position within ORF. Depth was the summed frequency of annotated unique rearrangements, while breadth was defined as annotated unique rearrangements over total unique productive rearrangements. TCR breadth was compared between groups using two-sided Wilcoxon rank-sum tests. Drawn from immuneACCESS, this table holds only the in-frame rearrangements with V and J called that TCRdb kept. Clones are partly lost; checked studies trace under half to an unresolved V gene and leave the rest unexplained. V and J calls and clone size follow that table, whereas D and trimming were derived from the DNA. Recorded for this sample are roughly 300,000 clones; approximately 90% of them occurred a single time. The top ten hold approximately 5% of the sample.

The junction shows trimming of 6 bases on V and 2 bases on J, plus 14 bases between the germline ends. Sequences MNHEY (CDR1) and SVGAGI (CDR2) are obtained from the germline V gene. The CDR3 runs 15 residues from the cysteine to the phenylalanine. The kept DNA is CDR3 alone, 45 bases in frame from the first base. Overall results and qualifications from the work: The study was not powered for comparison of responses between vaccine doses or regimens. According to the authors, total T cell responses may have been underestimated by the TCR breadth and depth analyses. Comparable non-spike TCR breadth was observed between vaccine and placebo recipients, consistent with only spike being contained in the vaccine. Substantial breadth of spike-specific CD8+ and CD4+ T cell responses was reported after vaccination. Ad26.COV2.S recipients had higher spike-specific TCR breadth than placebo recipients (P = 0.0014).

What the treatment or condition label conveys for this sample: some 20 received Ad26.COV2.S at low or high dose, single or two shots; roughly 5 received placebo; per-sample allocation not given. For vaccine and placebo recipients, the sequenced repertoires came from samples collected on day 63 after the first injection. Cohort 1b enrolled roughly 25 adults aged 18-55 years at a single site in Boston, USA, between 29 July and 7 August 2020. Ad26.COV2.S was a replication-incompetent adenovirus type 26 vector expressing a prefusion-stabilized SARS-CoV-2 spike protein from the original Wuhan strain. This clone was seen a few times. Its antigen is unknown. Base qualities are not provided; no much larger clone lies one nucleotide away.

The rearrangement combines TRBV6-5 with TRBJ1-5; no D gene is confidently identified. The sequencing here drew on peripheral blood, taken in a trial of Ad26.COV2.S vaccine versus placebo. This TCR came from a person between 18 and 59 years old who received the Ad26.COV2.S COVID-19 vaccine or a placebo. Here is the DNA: TGTGCCAGCAGCCAAGGAGGAACTCGCAATCAGCCCCAGCATTTT. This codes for CASSQGGTRNQPQHF.